Each of the 31 T cell receptor beta chains below was sequenced from the same sample in a study of T cells in Graves' hyperthyroidism and ophthalmopathy. RNA transcripts gave rise to amplified TCR beta CDR3 regions. First-round RT-PCR targeting the TCR CDR3 was performed with the HTBI primer set. TCRdb independently ran MiXCR on the multiplex PCR reads; one entry per CDR3 protein. This table holds hundreds of thousands of distinct CDR3 sequences, about 43% found once. The sequencing sample was made of peripheral blood or thyroid tissue (not recorded which). These receptors were collected from a woman younger than 30 with Graves' hyperthyroidism.

The sample holds a few counts of this clonotype. The genes are TRBV7-9 and TRBJ2-7; 7 bases are shared with TRBD2. The CDR3 is 15 residues long. The germline gives CDR1 SEHNR, CDR2 FQNEAQ (reference sequence). With 1 base clipped from V and 0 bases from J, the junction kept 3 bases outside the gene matches. CDR3 sequence reads: CASSLVREVSYEQYF. The CDR3 coding sequence is TGTGCCAGCAGCTTAGTCCGGGAGGTCTCCTACGAGCAGTACTTC.

The V and J genes are TRBV25-1 and TRBJ1-2; a possible D gene is TRBD1 (6 bases). The germline V gene encodes CDR1 MGHDK and CDR2 SYGVNS. The CDR3 totals 16 residues. The V and J ends lost 4 bases and 3 bases respectively, with 18 bases between them. As DNA, the CDR3 is TGTGCCAGCAGTGCTTCCTCGGGGGCGGGAGACTATGGCTACACCTTC. It yields the protein CASSASSGAGDYGYTF.

This chain joins TRBV5-1 and TRBJ1-1, with 9 positions matching TRBD1. Germline CDR1 is SGHRS and CDR2 is YFSETQ. V lost 2 bases to trimming and J lost 10 bases; unmatched junction nucleotides: 12. This CDR3 has 15 amino acids. The CDR3 here is CASSFTRDRDPAAFF. The CDR3 coding sequence is TGCGCCAGCAGCTTCACCCGGGACAGGGATCCGGCAGCTTTCTTT.

This clonotype has just a few counts. V is TRBV2 and J is TRBJ2-7; 7 nucleotides align to TRBD1. There are 15 residues in the CDR3. Trimming removed 4 bases from V and 2 bases from J; junction bases left unmatched: 8. The germline CDR1 and CDR2 sequences are SNHLY and FYNNEI. DNA of the CDR3: TGTGCCAGCAGTGTGTCAAGGGGGCTCACCTACGAGCAGTACTTC. Translation gives CASSVSRGLTYEQYF.

The chain recombines TRBV7-6 with TRBJ2-7; 8 nucleotides match TRBD2. The V and J ends lost 8 bases and 6 bases, in that order; junction bases with no gene match: 6. Germline V gene sequence: CDR1 SGHVS, CDR2 FNYEAQ. The CDR3 spans 12 residues. DNA for the CDR3: TGTGCCAGCGTCGGGGGGGAAGGCGAGCAGTACTTC. Translated: CASVGGEGEQYF.

The chain carries TRBV10-3 and TRBJ2-7; D tentatively reads TRBD1 or TRBD2 (5 bases each). The CDR3 contains 17 residues. The V and J ends lost 4 bases and 0 bases respectively, with 19 bases between them. The germline gives CDR1 ENHRY, CDR2 SYGVKD. The CDR3 DNA reads TGTGCCATCAGTGCTGGGGTTGGGGCGGGCCACTCCTACGAGCAGTACTTC. Its protein is CAISAGVGAGHSYEQYF.

With respect to this clonotype: A read error may explain this, as a much larger clone is one base away. The chain carries TRBV5-2 and TRBJ2-7. TRBV5-2 is a pseudogene locus. This CDR3 has 13 amino acids. CDR3 bases: TGTGCCAGCAACTTAACACAGTCCTACGAGCAGTACTTC. This sequence encodes CASNLTQSYEQYF.

As concerns this clonotype: One junction end disagrees with the germline gene, perhaps due to a read error. The genes are TRBV24-1 and TRBJ1-1; no clear D. CDR3 length: 13 amino acids. Per the germline V gene, CDR1 is KGHDR and CDR2 is SFDVKD. This CDR3 reads CASSELAGVEAFF. The CDR3 DNA sequence: TGTGCCAGCAGTGAACTAGCGGGAGTAGAAGCTTTCTTT.

The V call is TRBV19, the J call TRBJ1-5; D uncertain. Trimming shortened V by 5 bases and J by 0 bases, and 14 bases separated the two germline ends. This CDR3 is built from 16 residues. CDR1 and CDR2 from the germline V gene are LNHDA and SQIVND (reference sequence). CDR3 amino acids: CASSGREWYSNQPQHF. CDR3 sequence (DNA): TGTGCCAGTAGTGGGCGGGAGTGGTATAGCAATCAGCCCCAGCATTTT. Combining the CDR3 with reference TRBV19 and TRBJ1-5 gives the whole variable domain DGGITQSPKYLFRKEGQNVTLSCEQNLNHDAMYWYRQDPGQGLRLIYYSQIVNDFQKGDIAEGYSVSREKKESFPLTVTSAQKNPTAFYLCASSGREWYSNQPQHFGDGTRLSIL.

This clonotype was found a few times. The chain employs TRBV2 and TRBJ1-2, with TRBD1 identical over 8 bases. In germline, CDR1 is SNHLY, CDR2 FYNNEI. There are 14 residues in the CDR3. V was clipped by 6 bases and J by 8 bases; unmatched bases: 11. CDR3 nucleotide sequence: TGTGCCAGCAGCAGCAGGGGGCGCCCCCGAGGCTACACCTTC. Translation: CASSSRGRPRGYTF.

The CDR3 is CASSFGTPISNQPQHF. In DNA, the CDR3 is TGTGCCAGCAGTTTTGGGACACCTATTAGCAATCAGCCCCAGCATTTT. The V and J genes are TRBV2 and TRBJ1-5; the D gene is possibly TRBD1 (6 bases). Germline values: CDR1 SNHLY, CDR2 FYNNEI. This CDR3 has 16 amino acids. Trimming took off 5 bases at V and 0 bases at J, with 14 bases between the two ends. The variable domain in full, with the rest retrieved from reference TRBV2 and TRBJ1-5, is EPEVTQTPSHQVTQMGQEVILRCVPISNHLYFYWYRQILGQKVEFLVSFYNNEISEKSEIFDDQFSVERPDGSNFTLKIRSTKLEDSAMYFCASSFGTPISNQPQHFGDGTRLSIL.

The rearrangement links TRBV7-2 to TRBJ2-7; D may match TRBD1 or TRBD2 (5 bases each). Between the trimmed V and J ends, which lost 5 bases and 6 bases, there was a span of 20 bases. In germline, CDR1 is SGHTA, CDR2 FQGNSA. The CDR3 is 15 amino acids. The CDR3 DNA is TGTGCCAGCAGCCTCCAAGGACGGGGCGCAGGCGAGCAGTACTTC. Amino acids: CASSLQGRGAGEQYF.

This clonotype has a handful of counts. This CDR3 reads CASRTSGRGAFF. The CDR3 DNA reads TGTGCCAGCAGGACATCGGGTAGGGGAGCTTTCTTT. The chain carries TRBV10-3 and TRBJ1-1, with D perhaps TRBD1 (5 bases). Between the trimmed V and J ends, which lost 10 bases and 10 bases, there was a span of 19 bases. The CDR3 length is 12 residues. CDR1 and CDR2 (germline): ENHRY, SYGVKD.

As concerns this clonotype: Possible read error: a much larger clone is one base away. The chain couples TRBV7-3 to TRBJ2-6; D gene ambiguous. Germline-derived CDR1 and CDR2 are SGHTA and FQGTGA. V lost 2 bases, J lost 2 bases, and 10 bases lay in between. The CDR3 runs to 16 residues. The DNA of the CDR3 is TGTGCCAGCAGCTTAGGTGGGTTGGCTGGGGCCAACGTCCTGACTTTC. Its protein product is CASSLGGLAGANVLTF.

The chain recombines TRBV20-1 with TRBJ2-7; the match to TRBD1 covers 7 bases. Germline CDR1 is DFQATT and CDR2 is SNEGSKA (reference sequence). V gave up 4 bases and J gave up 0 bases; unmatched junction bases: 3. This CDR3 has 13 residues. DNA for the CDR3: TGCAGTGCTAACGGGACAGACTCCTACGAGCAGTACTTC. This encodes CSANGTDSYEQYF.

This chain joins TRBV29-1 and TRBJ2-6; D is unclear. Germline loops: CDR1 SQVTM, CDR2 ANQGSEA. Trimming took off 8 bases at V and 2 bases at J, with 10 bases between the two ends. The CDR3 is 13 amino acids. Here the CDR3 DNA reads TGCAGCAGTTACGGGCCTGGGGCCAACGTCCTGACTTTC. Translating gives CSSYGPGANVLTF.

This clonotype was seen repeatedly, ten times or more. This chain uses TRBV10-3 with TRBJ1-4, with D possibly TRBD1 on 5 matching bases. The germline V and J ends were trimmed by 8 bases and 8 bases, with 12 bases remaining between them. The CDR3 contains 12 residues. Germline V CDR1 and CDR2: ENHRY, SYGVKD. CDR3 amino acids: CAIRGPKEKLFF. In DNA form, the CDR3 reads TGTGCCATCCGGGGCCCCAAGGAAAAACTGTTTTTT.

This clonotype has only a few counts. The chain links TRBV12-3 or TRBV12-4 to TRBJ2-5; D tentatively fits TRBD1 or TRBD2 (5 bases each). This CDR3 has 13 residues. The V and J ends lost 6 bases and 1 base respectively, with 9 bases between them. The CDR3 spells CASSIGTQETQYF. The CDR3 DNA is TGTGCCAGCAGCATCGGGACCCAAGAGACCCAGTACTTC.

This clonotype has ten or more counts. The V gene is TRBV7-2, the J gene TRBJ1-2; no definite D call. CDR1 and CDR2 (germline): SGHTA, FQGNSA. The CDR3 has 12 amino acids. The ends were cut back, 1 base at V and 8 bases at J, with 8 bases in the middle. Here the CDR3 reads CASSLEADGYTF. The CDR3 bases are TGTGCCAGCAGCTTAGAGGCAGACGGCTACACCTTC. Full variable domain (rest looked up from reference TRBV7-2 and TRBJ1-2): GAGVSQSPSNKVTEKGKDVELRCDPISGHTALYWYRQSLGQGLEFLIYFQGNSAPDKSGLPSDRFSAERTGGSVSTLTIQRTQQEDSAVYLCASSLEADGYTFGSGTRLTVV.

The table lists this clonotype with a few counts. At one end the junction does not follow the germline gene, possibly because of a read error. V is TRBV7-9 and J is TRBJ2-5, with no clear D. In germline, CDR1 is SEHNR, CDR2 FQNEAQ (reference sequence). The CDR3 has 13 residues. CDR3 bases: TGTGCCAGCAGTGGGGTAGAGATGGAGACCCGGTACTTC. Residues: CASSGVEMETRYF.

J is TRBJ2-5 and V is TRBV20-1; D is unresolved. Looked up from germline, CDR1 is DFQATT and CDR2 is SNEGSKA (reference sequence). The CDR3 has 13 amino acids. Trimming pared 2 bases from V and 2 bases from J, leaving 9 bases between. The CDR3 coding sequence is TGCAGTGCTAGAAAAACAGCTCAAGAGACCCAGTACTTC. This codes for CSARKTAQETQYF.

The chain carries TRBV5-1 and TRBJ1-3; D is unresolved. Germline V gene lookup returns CDR1 SGHRS and CDR2 YFSETQ. The CDR3 length is 13 residues. The germline V and J ends were trimmed by 0 bases and 16 bases, with 17 bases remaining between them. The CDR3 protein is CASSLAGGDSPYF. In DNA form, the CDR3 reads TGCGCCAGCAGCTTGGCCGGCGGGGATTCGCCTTATTTT.

This clonotype has at least ten counts. The chain employs TRBV7-9 and TRBJ1-6; 8 positions agree with TRBD1. V was pared by 2 bases and J by 10 bases, with 7 bases of the junction left unmatched. The CDR3 is 15 residues long. Germline loops: CDR1 SEHNR, CDR2 FQNEAQ (reference sequence). Here the CDR3 DNA reads TGTGCCAGCAGCTTACTCGGACAGGGAAACTCACCCCTCCACTTT. Residues: CASSLLGQGNSPLHF.

Only one count was recorded for this clonotype. V is TRBV12-3 or TRBV12-4 and J is TRBJ2-6; D gene uncertain. The CDR3 covers 15 residues. V lost 7 bases and J lost 0, with 10 bases in between. The CDR3 DNA follows: TGTGCCAGCACCCACTCTGTCTCTGGGGCCAACGTCCTGACTTTC. Encoded protein: CASTHSVSGANVLTF.

This clonotype has only a few counts. V is TRBV20-1 and J is TRBJ2-7, with D possibly being TRBD2 (6 bases). CDR3 length equals 15 residues. Looked up from germline, CDR1 is DFQATT and CDR2 is SNEGSKA (reference sequence). V was cut by 3 bases and J by 6 bases, with 21 bases left in between. The CDR3 region is CSARDPGTQAGEQYF. CDR3 nucleotides: TGCAGTGCTAGGGATCCCGGGACTCAGGCTGGCGAGCAGTACTTC.

The chain has TRBV7-8 and TRBJ1-5; D perhaps matches TRBD1 (6 bases). V was clipped by 6 bases and J by 4 bases, with 19 bases between them. Germline CDR1 SGHVS, CDR2 FQNEAQ. The CDR3 is made up of 16 amino acids. The CDR3, as DNA: TGTGCCAGCAGTTCCCACAGGGTGGGAGGGAATCAGCCCCAGCATTTT. Translation gives CASSSHRVGGNQPQHF.

There are many counts of this clonotype. The genes are TRBV5-6 and TRBJ1-2; D gene ambiguous. Germline CDR1 and CDR2: SGHDT and YYEEEE. Between the trimmed V and J ends, which lost 0 bases and 5 bases, there was a span of 11 bases. This CDR3 has 14 residues. The DNA for the CDR3 is TGTGCCAGCAGCTTGGTGAGGTGGCATTATGGCTACACCTTC. The encoded protein is CASSLVRWHYGYTF.

This clonotype has a count of ten or more. The V gene is TRBV15, the J gene TRBJ1-1; no clear D gene. The CDR3 runs 12 residues. V shed 6 bases and J shed 3 bases, with 8 bases lying between them. Germline V gene sequence: CDR1 LNHNV, CDR2 YYDKDF (reference sequence). CDR3 sequence reads: CATRGGYTEAFF. CDR3 coding DNA: TGTGCCACCAGAGGAGGTTACACTGAAGCTTTCTTT.

As concerns this clonotype: Sequence at one end of the junction differs from germline and may be a read error. The chain joins TRBV6-5 to TRBJ2-6; possible D gene TRBD1, 6 bases. The CDR3 loop spans 16 amino acids. Per germline, CDR1 MNHEY and CDR2 SVGAGI. The CDR3 reads CAISYRQGSGANVLTF. The CDR3 coding sequence is TGTGCCATCAGTTACAGGCAGGGGTCTGGGGCCAACGTCCTGACTTTC.

V is TRBV7-8 and J is TRBJ2-7, with 9 bases fitting TRBD2. This CDR3 is 14 amino acids long. The ends lost 5 bases at V and 5 bases at J; junction bases unmatched: 7. The V gene's germline CDR1 is SGHVS and CDR2 FQNEAQ. DNA of the CDR3: TGTGCCAGCAGCCCCATTAGCGGGAGCCACGAGCAGTACTTC. Amino acid sequence: CASSPISGSHEQYF.

This clonotype was found many times. CDR3 residues: CASSLTLDLFF. The CDR3 nucleotides read TGTGCCAGCAGTTTAACGTTGGATCTGTTTTTT. The chain has TRBV12-3 or TRBV12-4 and TRBJ1-4; D not resolved. The CDR3 runs to 11 residues. V shed 2 bases and J shed 14 bases, with 9 bases lying between them.